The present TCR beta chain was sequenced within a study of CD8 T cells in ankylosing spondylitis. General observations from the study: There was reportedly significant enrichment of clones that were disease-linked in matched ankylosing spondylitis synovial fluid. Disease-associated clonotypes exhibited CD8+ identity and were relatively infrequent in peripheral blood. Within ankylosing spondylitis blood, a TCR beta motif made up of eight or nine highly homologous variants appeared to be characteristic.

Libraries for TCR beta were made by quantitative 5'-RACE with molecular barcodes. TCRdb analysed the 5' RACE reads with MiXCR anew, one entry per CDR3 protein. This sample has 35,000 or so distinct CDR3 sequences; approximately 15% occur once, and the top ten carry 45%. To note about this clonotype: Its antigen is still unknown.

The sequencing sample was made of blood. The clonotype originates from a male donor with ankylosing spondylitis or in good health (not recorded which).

The CDR3 DNA reads as TGTGCCAGCAGCCAAGAACTAAGCACCGGGGAGCTGTTTTTT. Translating it yields CASSQELSTGELFF. This chain connects TRBV14 to TRBJ2-2; no clear D. V was pared by 0 bases and J by 4 bases, with 6 bases between. The CDR3 has 14 residues. CDR1 and CDR2 (germline): SGHDN, FVKESK.